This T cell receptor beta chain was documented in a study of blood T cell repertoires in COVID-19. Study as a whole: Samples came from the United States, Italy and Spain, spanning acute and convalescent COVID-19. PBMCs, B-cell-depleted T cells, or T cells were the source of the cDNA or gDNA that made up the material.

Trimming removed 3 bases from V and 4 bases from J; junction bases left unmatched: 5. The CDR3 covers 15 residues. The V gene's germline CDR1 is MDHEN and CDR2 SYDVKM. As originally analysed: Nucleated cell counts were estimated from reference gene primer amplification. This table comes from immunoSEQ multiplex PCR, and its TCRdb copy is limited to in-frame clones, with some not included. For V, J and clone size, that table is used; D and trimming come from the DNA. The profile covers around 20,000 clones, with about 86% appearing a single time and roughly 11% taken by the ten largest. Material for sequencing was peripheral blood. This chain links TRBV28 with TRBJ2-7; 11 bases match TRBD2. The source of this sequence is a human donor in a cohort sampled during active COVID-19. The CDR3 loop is CASSFPPSGRYEQYF. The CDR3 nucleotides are TGTGCCAGCAGTTTCCCACCTAGCGGGAGGTACGAGCAGTACTTC. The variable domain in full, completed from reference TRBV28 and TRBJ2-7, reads DVKVTQSSRYLVKRTGEKVFLECVQDMDHENMFWYRQDPGLGLRLIYFSYDVKMKEKGDIPEGYSVSREKKERFSLILESASTNQTSMYLCASSFPPSGRYEQYFGPGTRLTVT.